Listed below are T cell receptor beta chains from one sample, sequenced in a study of blood T cell repertoires in COVID-19. The table came from immunoSEQ multiplex PCR; TCRdb's copy has only in-frame clones and leaves some out. The table shows tens of thousands of clones, with around 87% occurring only once. The sequencing input was peripheral blood. These receptors came from a man between 40 and 49 years old with acute or convalescent COVID-19. CDR3s include the opening cysteine and the closing phenylalanine or tryptophan.

>TRBV14
CASSQGHAGELVYEQYF
>TRBV6-6
CASSYDLVSTEQYF
>TRBV10-2
CASSDRIRGMNQPQHF
>TRBV27
CASSFRENNSPLHF
>TRBV2
CASRAAGRPDSPLHF
>TRBV6-5
CASTKGGQIGNTIYF
>TRBV7-9
CASSHITGGHTSYNEQFF
>TRBV30
CAWTPPGGVYSNQPQHF
>TRBV11-3
CASSWGLAGNTGELFF
>TRBV12-3/TRBV12-4
CATGQSTNEKLFF
>TRBV6-5
CASSRNEVELFF
>TRBV3-1/TRBV3-2
CASRNRAGANVLTF
>TRBV12-3/TRBV12-4
CASSKGQAYGYTF
>TRBV5-1
CASSLVAGVVPQHF
>TRBV6-5
CASSWSGVLGTEAFF
>TRBV7-6
CASSPRTDTQYF
>TRBV15
CATSRVRGYGYTF